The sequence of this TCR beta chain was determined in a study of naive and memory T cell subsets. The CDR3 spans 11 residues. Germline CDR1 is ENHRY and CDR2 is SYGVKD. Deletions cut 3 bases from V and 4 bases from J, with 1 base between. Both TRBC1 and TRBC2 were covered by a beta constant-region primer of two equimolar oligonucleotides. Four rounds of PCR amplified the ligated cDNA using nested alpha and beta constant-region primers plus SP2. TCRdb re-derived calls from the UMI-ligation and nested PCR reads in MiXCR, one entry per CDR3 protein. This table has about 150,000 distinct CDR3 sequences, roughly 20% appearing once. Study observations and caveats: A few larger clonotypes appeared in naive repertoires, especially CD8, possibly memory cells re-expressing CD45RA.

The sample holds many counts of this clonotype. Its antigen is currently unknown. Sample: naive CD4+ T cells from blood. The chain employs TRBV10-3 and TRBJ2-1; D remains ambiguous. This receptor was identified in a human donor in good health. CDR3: CAISDYNEQFF. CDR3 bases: TGTGCCATCAGTGATTACAATGAGCAGTTCTTC.